The 6 T cell receptor beta chains below come from one sample, sequenced in a study of blood T cells in healthy people across ages. Next came a second PCR, run for about 7 to 12 cycles, which used a sample-barcoded 5' primer along with a J-beta primer mix. One entry per CDR3 protein results from TCRdb running MiXCR on the 5' RACE reads. Counted here are roughly 1,000,000 distinct CDR3 sequences, around 27% occurring once; the ten biggest clones make up approximately 0.75%. These data were likewise used in another study, on T cells of mothers and their children.

Sequencing was done on a sample of blood. These receptor sequences come from a girl aged 2 to 9 in good health.

This clonotype was counted only a few times. The chain recombines TRBV20-1 with TRBJ2-4; 9 nucleotides agree with TRBD2. The V gene's germline CDR1 is DFQATT and CDR2 SNEGSKA (reference sequence). This CDR3 region has 15 residues. J lost 1 base, V lost 4 bases, and 5 bases had no gene match. DNA for the CDR3: TGCAGTGCTATCTCTAGCGGGAATGCCAAAAACATTCAGTACTTC. Translation gives CSAISSGNAKNIQYF.

The CDR3 DNA sequence: TGTGCCAGCAGCTTAGGGCCTTCAGAGACCCAGTACTTC. Translating it yields CASSLGPSETQYF. The chain is built from TRBV7-6 and TRBJ2-5, with D hard to call. CDR3 size: 13 residues. Germline V CDR1 and CDR2: SGHVS, FNYEAQ. The germline V and J ends were trimmed by 1 base and 4 bases, with 7 bases remaining between them.

This clonotype appeared a few times. The V and J genes are TRBV5-1 and TRBJ1-5; no reliable D call. The V end was cut by 7 bases, the J end by 0 bases, with 8 bases between. This CDR3 comprises 13 residues. Germline CDR1 and CDR2: SGHRS and YFSETQ. CDR3 bases: TGCGCCAGCGCCCCGGATAGCAATCAGCCCCAGCATTTT. Translated, it gives CASAPDSNQPQHF.

This clonotype was detected a few times. This rearrangement joins TRBV5-6 to TRBJ2-3; 10 positions agree with TRBD1. CDR1 SGHDT and CDR2 YYEEEE come from the germline V gene. The junction had 6 bases not matched to a gene; V was cut back by 0 bases and J by 5 bases. There are 16 residues in the CDR3. CDR3 DNA: TGTGCCAGCAGCTTGGAATATAGGACAGGGGGAGATACGCAGTATTTT. Translation: CASSLEYRTGGDTQYF.

This chain links TRBV6-2 or TRBV6-3 with TRBJ2-1; D call uncertain. CDR3 length: 12 amino acids. The germline V gene encodes CDR1 MNHEY and CDR2 SVGEGT. Trimming stripped 2 bases from V and 9 bases from J, with 8 bases between. CDR3 protein: CASSYVGSEQFF. The CDR3 DNA reads TGTGCCAGCAGTTACGTGGGCTCTGAGCAGTTCTTC.

This rearrangement joins TRBV7-2 to TRBJ2-5; D is possibly TRBD1 (6 bases). CDR1 SGHTA and CDR2 FQGNSA come from the germline V gene. V was pared by 1 base and J by 5 bases, with 17 bases between. The CDR3 runs to 16 residues. CDR3 coding DNA: TGTGCCAGCAGCTTAGTACGCCAGGGGCAGGGGGAGACCCAGTACTTC. This gives the protein CASSLVRQGQGETQYF.